The source of this TCR beta chain is a study of blood T cell repertoires in COVID-19 (dated by TCRdb to 2020 to 2021). The study in broad terms: Samples from collaborators originated in the United States, Italy and Spain and spanned both the acute and convalescent phases of COVID-19. The material from the prospective study consisted of cDNA or gDNA derived from T cells, B-cell-depleted T cells, or PBMCs. The dataset comprised deeply sampled blood TCRbeta repertoires from subjects exposed to, actively infected with, or recovered from COVID-19. The repertoires were released in a freely available public database meant as a resource for research on the immune response to SARS-CoV-2. Samples were obtained from the ongoing ImmuneRACE study (first 160 participants) and from about 1,300 subjects provided by 6 global collaborators. A de-identified subject ID, COVID-19 status, age in years and sex were almost always included in the sample metadata. Where available, HLA class I and class II types were obtained from metadata supplied by the sample provider rather than from assay-based typing. Results the study describes overall, beyond this receptor: Clinical and demographic metadata were provided uncurated, with the amount varying by source and participant.

This clone is termed medium-sized (0.01 to 0.1%). The antigen it binds to is not known. It has no much larger one-base neighbor in the sample; base qualities were not kept. Each collaborating institution followed its own protocols to collect whole blood in K2EDTA tubes. Collaborator samples were shipped for TCRbeta analysis as frozen whole blood, isolated PBMCs, or DNA extracted from either sample type. TCRbeta CDR3 regions were amplified from genomic DNA using the immunoSEQ Assay, a bias-controlled multiplex PCR. The paper's data handling went like this. Nucleated cell counts per sample were estimated from amplification of reference gene primers within the assay. Sequence reads were collapsed and filtered to measure the absolute abundance of every unique TCRbeta CDR3 rearrangement. Productive Simpson clonality was computed per sample as the square root of Simpson's diversity index over productive rearrangements. As stored in TCRdb, this immuneACCESS dataset retains in-frame rearrangements with V and J assigned. A fraction of the clones does not appear; measured against another copy, unresolved V genes explain less than half of the discrepancy, and the remainder lacks a known reason. The V and J calls and the clone size are those of that table, but D and trimming were determined from the DNA. The sample table holds around 11,000 clones, of which around 78% were seen once. Of the sample, roughly 13% is held by the ten largest clones.

The germline V gene supplies CDR1 SGHRS and CDR2 YFSETQ. The germline V and J ends show losses of 2 bases and 7 bases respectively, and no gene match explains 10 bases of the junction. Reading from cysteine to phenylalanine, the CDR3 counts 15 amino acids. The retained sequence is limited to the CDR3, 45 bases, with the frame set at the first base. The V and J genes are TRBV5-1 and TRBJ2-5; TRBD1 agrees with 8 junctional bases. This sequence originates from a human donor in a cohort sampled during active COVID-19. Sequencing was carried out using peripheral blood. The sequenced DNA is TGCGCCAGCAGCTTTTCCCCAGGGGGCGATAGGACCCAGTACTTC. Its protein product is CASSFSPGGDRTQYF.